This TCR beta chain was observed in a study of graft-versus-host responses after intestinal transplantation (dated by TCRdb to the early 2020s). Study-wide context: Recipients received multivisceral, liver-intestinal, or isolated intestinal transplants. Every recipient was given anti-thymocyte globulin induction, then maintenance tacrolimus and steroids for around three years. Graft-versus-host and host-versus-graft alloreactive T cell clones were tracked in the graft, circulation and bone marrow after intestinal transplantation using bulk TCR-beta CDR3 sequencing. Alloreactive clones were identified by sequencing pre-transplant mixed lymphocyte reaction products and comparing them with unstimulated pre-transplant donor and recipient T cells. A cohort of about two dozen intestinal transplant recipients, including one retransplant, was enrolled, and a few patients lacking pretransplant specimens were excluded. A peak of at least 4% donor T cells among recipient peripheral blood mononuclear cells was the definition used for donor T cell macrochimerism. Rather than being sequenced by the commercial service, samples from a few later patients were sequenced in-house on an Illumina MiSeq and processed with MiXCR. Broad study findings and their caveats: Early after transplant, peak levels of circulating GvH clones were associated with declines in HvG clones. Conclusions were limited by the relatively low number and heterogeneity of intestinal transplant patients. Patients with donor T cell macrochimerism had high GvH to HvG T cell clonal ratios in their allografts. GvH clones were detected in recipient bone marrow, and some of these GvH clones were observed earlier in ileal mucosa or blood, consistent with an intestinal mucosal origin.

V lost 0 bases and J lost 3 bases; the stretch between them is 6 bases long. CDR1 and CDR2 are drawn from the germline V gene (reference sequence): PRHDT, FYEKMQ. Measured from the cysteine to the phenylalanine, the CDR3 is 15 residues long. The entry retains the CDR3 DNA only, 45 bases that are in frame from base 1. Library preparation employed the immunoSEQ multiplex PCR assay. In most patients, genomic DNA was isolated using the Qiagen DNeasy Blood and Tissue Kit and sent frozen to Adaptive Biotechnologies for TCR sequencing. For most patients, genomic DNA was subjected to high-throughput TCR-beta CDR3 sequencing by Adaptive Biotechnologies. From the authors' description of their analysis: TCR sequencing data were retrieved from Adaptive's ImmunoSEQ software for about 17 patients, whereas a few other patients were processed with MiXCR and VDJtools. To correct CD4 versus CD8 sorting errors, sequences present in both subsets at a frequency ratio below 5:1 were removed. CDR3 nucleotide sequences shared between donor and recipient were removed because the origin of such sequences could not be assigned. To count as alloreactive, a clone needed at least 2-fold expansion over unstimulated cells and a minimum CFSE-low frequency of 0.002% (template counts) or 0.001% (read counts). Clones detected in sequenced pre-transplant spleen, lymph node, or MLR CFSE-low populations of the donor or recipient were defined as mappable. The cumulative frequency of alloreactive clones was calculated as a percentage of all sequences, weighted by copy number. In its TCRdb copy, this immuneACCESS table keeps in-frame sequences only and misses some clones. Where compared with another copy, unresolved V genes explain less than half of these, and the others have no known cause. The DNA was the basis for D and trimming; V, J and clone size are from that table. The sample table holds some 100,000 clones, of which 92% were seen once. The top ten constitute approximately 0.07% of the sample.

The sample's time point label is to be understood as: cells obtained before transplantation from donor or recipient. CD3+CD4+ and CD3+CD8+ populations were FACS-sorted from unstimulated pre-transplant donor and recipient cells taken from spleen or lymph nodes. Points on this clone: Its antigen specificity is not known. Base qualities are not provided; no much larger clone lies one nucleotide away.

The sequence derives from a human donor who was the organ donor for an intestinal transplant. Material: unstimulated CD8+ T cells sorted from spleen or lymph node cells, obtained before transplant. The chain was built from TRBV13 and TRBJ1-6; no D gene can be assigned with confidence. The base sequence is TGTGCCAGCAGCTTAGGGGCTGACTATAATTCACCCCTCCACTTT. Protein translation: CASSLGADYNSPLHF.